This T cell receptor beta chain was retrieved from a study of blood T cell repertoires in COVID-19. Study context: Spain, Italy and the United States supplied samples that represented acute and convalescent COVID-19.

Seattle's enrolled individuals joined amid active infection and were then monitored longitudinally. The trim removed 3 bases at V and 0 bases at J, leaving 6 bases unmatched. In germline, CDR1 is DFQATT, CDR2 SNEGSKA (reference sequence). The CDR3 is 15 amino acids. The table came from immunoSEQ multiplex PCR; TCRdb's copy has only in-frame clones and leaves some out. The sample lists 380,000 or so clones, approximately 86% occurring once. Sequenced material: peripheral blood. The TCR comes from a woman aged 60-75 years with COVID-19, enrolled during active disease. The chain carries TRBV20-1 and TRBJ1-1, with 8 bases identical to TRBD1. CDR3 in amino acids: CSASIWTGLNTEAFF. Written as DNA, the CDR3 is TGCAGTGCTAGTATTTGGACAGGGTTGAACACTGAAGCTTTCTTT.